This T cell receptor beta chain comes out of a study of tumor and adjacent non-tumor tissue in lung cancer. Study as a whole: There were fewer than 15 adenocarcinoma, 2 squamous cell carcinoma and 1 small cell lung cancer cases. Patients were aged about 30 to 76, 10 men and 4 to 6 women, stage I to III. Study-level findings and limits: In normal lung, the top 100 clones were significantly more dominant than in tumor.

This sample's RNA came from whole unsorted tissue. Donors were chemotherapy-naive, newly diagnosed lung cancer surgical patients in China, August–late 2014. This CDR3 contains 13 residues. Trimming took off 0 bases at V and 7 bases at J, with 7 bases between the two ends. The germline gives CDR1 LGHNA, CDR2 YSLEER. This clonotype was observed at least ten times. Antigen specificity is unknown. TCRbeta libraries were built with three rounds of nested PCR, modified from ARM-PCR. TCRdb recomputed calls from the multiplex PCR reads with MiXCR, one row per CDR3 protein. This table holds tens of thousands of distinct CDR3 sequences, approximately 70% found once.

V and J are TRBV4-3 and TRBJ2-4, with D hard to call. The receptor was derived from a man in his sixties with non-small cell lung cancer. Input material: lung tumor tissue. The chain's CDR3 is CASSQDQANIQYF. The DNA of the CDR3 is TGCGCCAGCAGCCAAGATCAGGCGAACATTCAGTACTTC.